The T cell receptor (beta chain) under discussion was sequenced for a study of T cells in Graves' hyperthyroidism and ophthalmopathy. Study-level background: Initial diagnosis, before any treatment, was when peripheral blood was collected.

What was amplified from RNA transcripts were TCR beta CDR3 regions. First-round RT-PCR of the TCR CDR3 relied on the HTBI primer set. TCRdb analysed the multiplex PCR reads with MiXCR anew, one entry per CDR3 protein. In the table there are 620,000 or so distinct CDR3 sequences, more than 12% of which are singletons. V lost 5 bases, J lost 3 bases, and 10 bases stayed unmatched. Germline CDR1 is MNHEY and CDR2 is SMNVEV (reference sequence). CDR3 size: 17 residues. This clonotype was seen more than once but under ten times. Patients with ophthalmopathy all had a Clinical Activity Score of at least 3, a NOSPECS grade of at least 4 and duration under 3 months.

This clonotype was sampled from a woman aged 45-65 years with Graves' ophthalmopathy. The gene calls are TRBV27 and TRBJ2-1, with 10 bases identical to TRBD2. What was sequenced was blood. The CDR3 sequence is CASSLYPGTSDYNEQFF. The CDR3 DNA follows: TGTGCCAGCAGTCTCTACCCCGGGACTAGCGACTACAATGAGCAGTTCTTC.